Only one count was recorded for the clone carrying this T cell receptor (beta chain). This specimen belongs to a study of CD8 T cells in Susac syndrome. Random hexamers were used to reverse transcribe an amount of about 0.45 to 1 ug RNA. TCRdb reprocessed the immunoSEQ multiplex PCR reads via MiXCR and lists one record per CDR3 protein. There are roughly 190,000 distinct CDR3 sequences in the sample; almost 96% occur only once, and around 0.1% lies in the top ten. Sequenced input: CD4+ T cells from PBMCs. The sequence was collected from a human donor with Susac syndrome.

CDR3 DNA sequence: TGTGCCAGCTCACCCGGAGCCGATGGCTACACCTTC. The encoded protein is CASSPGADGYTF. V is TRBV18 and J is TRBJ1-2; D is unclear. The V and J ends lost 3 bases and 6 bases respectively, with 8 bases between them. Germline V gene data show CDR1 as KGHSH and CDR2 as LQKENI. The length of the CDR3 is 12 residues.